This passage covers 27 T cell receptor beta chains from one sample sequenced in a study of blood T cell repertoires in COVID-19. Clones were sequenced by immunoSEQ multiplex PCR, and TCRdb holds only the in-frame ones, with some missing. This sample carries 71,000 or so clones, about 90% of them seen once, and the ten largest clones take just over 8%. The sequenced sample was peripheral blood. Receptor source: a man aged 50 to 60 with active COVID-19.

The CDR3 DNA sequence: TGCGCCAGCAGCTTTACAGGGGGAAAAAACATTCAGTACTTC. Its protein product is CASSFTGGKNIQYF. J is TRBJ2-4 and V is TRBV5-1; 8 bases match TRBD1. V gave up 2 bases and J gave up 4 bases; unmatched junction bases: 2. The CDR3 runs 14 residues. Germline loops: CDR1 SGHRS, CDR2 YFSETQ. Supplemented by reference TRBV5-1 and TRBJ2-4, the full variable domain reads KAGVTQTPRYLIKTRGQQVTLSCSPISGHRSVSWYQQTPGQGLQFLFEYFSETQRNKGNFPGRFSGRQFSNSRSEMNVSTLELGDSALYLCASSFTGGKNIQYFGAGTRLSVL.

With regard to this clone: At one boundary the junction diverges from the germline segment, which might be a read error. The V and J genes are TRBV18 and TRBJ2-5, with D perhaps TRBD2 (6 bases). Germline-derived CDR1 and CDR2 are KGHSH and LQKENI. CDR3 length equals 13 residues. The CDR3 coding sequence is TGTGCCAGCACACCTTTGGGGGGAGAGACCCAGTACTTC. Its protein is CASTPLGGETQYF.

The rearrangement joins TRBV4-1 to TRBJ2-7, with D unresolved. V gave up 0 bases and J gave up 2 bases, with 5 bases separating them. Germline values: CDR1 MGHRA, CDR2 YSYEKL. This CDR3 contains 13 residues. CDR3 in amino acids: CASSQDLAYEQYF. Here the CDR3 DNA reads TGCGCCAGCAGCCAAGATTTAGCCTACGAGCAGTACTTC.

CDR3 residues: CASSSTGAPDTQYF. The CDR3 DNA is TGTGCCAGCAGTTCGACAGGGGCCCCAGATACGCAGTATTTT. The chain carries TRBV28 and TRBJ2-3; TRBD1 agrees at 8 bases. The CDR3 length is 14 residues. The germline gives CDR1 MDHEN, CDR2 SYDVKM. Trimming cost V 4 bases and J 4 bases; bases outside gene matches: 4.

The V gene is TRBV19, the J gene TRBJ2-7, with 9 bases identical to TRBD1. Germline loops: CDR1 LNHDA, CDR2 SQIVND (reference sequence). J lost 7 bases, V lost 3 bases, and 4 bases had no gene match. The CDR3 consists of 13 residues. DNA of the CDR3: TGTGCCAGTAGTATCGGACAGGGGCTGGAGCAGTACTTC. Protein sequence: CASSIGQGLEQYF.

The chain has TRBV29-1 and TRBJ2-1, with 7 bases lining up with TRBD2. This CDR3 is 18 amino acids long. From germline, CDR1 is SQVTM and CDR2 ANQGSEA. V trimming: 3 bases; J trimming: 7 bases; junction bases outside the gene matches: 21. Here the CDR3 reads CSVDQSPYGGSWRNEQFF. Written as DNA, the CDR3 is TGCAGCGTTGACCAATCCCCCTATGGCGGGAGTTGGAGAAATGAGCAGTTCTTC.

The chain couples TRBV29-1 to TRBJ2-7; perhaps TRBD1 as D (6 bases). Trimming pared 1 base from V and 6 bases from J, leaving 19 bases between. There are 15 residues in the CDR3. Germline CDR1 reads SQVTM; CDR2 reads ANQGSEA. CDR3 region: CSVEGARGSFTEQYF. CDR3 sequence (DNA): TGCAGCGTTGAAGGAGCCAGGGGAAGTTTCACCGAGCAGTACTTC.

This clone came up once. The chain links TRBV25-1 to TRBJ1-1; D possibly corresponds to TRBD1 (5 bases). V gave up 10 bases and J gave up 0 bases, with 12 bases separating them. This CDR3 region has 13 residues. Germline V gene lookup returns CDR1 MGHDK and CDR2 SYGVNS. CDR3: CATRQSMNTEAFF. The CDR3 DNA reads as TGTGCCACCAGACAGTCAATGAACACTGAAGCTTTCTTT.

The V gene is TRBV5-1, the J gene TRBJ2-7; the D gene is possibly TRBD1 (6 bases). There are 14 residues in the CDR3. Germline-derived CDR1 and CDR2 are SGHRS and YFSETQ. V was clipped by 2 bases and J by 6 bases, with 15 bases between them. CDR3 sequence (DNA): TGCGCCAGCAGCTTTATACAGGGAACGCGCGAGCAGTACTTC. Its protein product is CASSFIQGTREQYF.

This clone was observed a single time. The J gene is TRBJ1-3, the V gene TRBV19, with 7 bases matching TRBD1. V shed 8 bases and J 2 bases; nucleotides not matched to a gene: 9. The germline gives CDR1 LNHDA, CDR2 SQIVND (reference sequence). The length of the CDR3 is 15 residues. The CDR3 spells CASSSTGTPGNTIYF. In DNA, the CDR3 is TGTGCCAGTTCCTCGACAGGGACACCTGGAAACACCATATATTTT.

The chain carries TRBV9 and TRBJ1-1; no definite D call. With 3 bases removed from V and 1 base from J, the gap between germline ends came to 16 bases. This CDR3 is 16 amino acids long. CDR1 SGDLS and CDR2 YYNGEE come from the germline V gene. This CDR3 is CASSANLGGQNTEAFF. DNA of the CDR3: TGTGCCAGCAGCGCTAACCTCGGCGGCCAGAACACTGAAGCTTTCTTT.

This clone has just one count. The chain recombines TRBV28 with TRBJ1-4; unclear D gene. This CDR3 contains 17 residues. Trimming cost V 0 bases and J 1 base, with 12 bases left between them. Germline CDR1 is MDHEN and CDR2 is SYDVKM. CDR3 coding DNA: TGTGCCAGCAGTTTATGGGGCAGGCGAAGAACTAATGAAAAACTGTTTTTT. Translated: CASSLWGRRRTNEKLFF.

The chain combines TRBV28 with TRBJ1-2, with 7 positions matching TRBD1. Looked up from germline, CDR1 is MDHEN and CDR2 is SYDVKM. The CDR3 extends over 14 amino acids. J gave up 4 bases and V 2 bases, and 4 bases lay outside the gene matches. The CDR3: CASSLADRAYGYTF. The CDR3 bases are TGTGCCAGCAGTTTAGCCGACAGGGCCTATGGCTACACCTTC.

The DNA of the CDR3 is TGTGCCAGCAGCCCGCGGACTAGCGGGAAAGACGAGCAGTACTTC. It yields the protein CASSPRTSGKDEQYF. This rearrangement joins TRBV6-5 to TRBJ2-7; 12 bases are a match to TRBD2. After removal of 6 bases from V and 5 bases from J, the junction contained 8 bases not matched to a gene. In germline, CDR1 is MNHEY, CDR2 SVGAGI. This CDR3 contains 15 residues.

The V call is TRBV7-2, the J call TRBJ2-1; maybe TRBD1 (5 bases). The CDR3 is 13 amino acids. Per the germline V gene, CDR1 is SGHTA and CDR2 is FQGNSA. Trimming took 4 bases from V and 6 from J, leaving 10 bases between them. The CDR3 region is CASSSDSFNEQFF. CDR3 sequence (DNA): TGTGCCAGCAGCTCCGACAGTTTCAATGAGCAGTTCTTC.

This chain uses TRBV28 with TRBJ2-1; tentatively, D is TRBD1 (6 bases). The CDR3 runs 15 residues. Trimming pared 5 bases from V and 2 bases from J, leaving 13 bases between. Germline V gene lookup returns CDR1 MDHEN and CDR2 SYDVKM. The CDR3 is CASSPPNRAYNEQFF. DNA for the CDR3: TGTGCCAGCAGTCCACCAAACAGGGCCTACAATGAGCAGTTCTTC.

V is TRBV4-3 and J is TRBJ2-1; a weak D match, TRBD2 (7 bases). Trimming shortened V by 3 bases and J by 4 bases, and 16 bases separated the two germline ends. Germline lookup yields CDR1 LGHNA and CDR2 YSLEER. The CDR3 runs 16 residues. In DNA form, the CDR3 reads TGCGCCAGCAGCCAGCGGGGGCCCTTAATGTACAATGAGCAGTTCTTC. Translated: CASSQRGPLMYNEQFF.

The rearrangement joins TRBV6-6 to TRBJ2-7; a possible D gene is TRBD1 (6 bases). Germline V CDR1 and CDR2: MNHNY, SVGAGI (reference sequence). V was shortened by 8 bases and J by 2 bases, with 13 bases between the two germline ends. This CDR3 comprises 13 residues. The CDR3 DNA is TGTGCCAGCGTACAGGGAAGCCCCTACGAGCAGTACTTC. Protein: CASVQGSPYEQYF.

This rearrangement joins TRBV4-2 to TRBJ2-7; D might be TRBD1 (6 bases). CDR3 length: 15 amino acids. Trimming cost V 1 base and J 1 base, with 11 bases left between them. The V gene's germline CDR1 is LGHNA and CDR2 YNFKEQ. The CDR3 region is CASSQVAGVSYEQYF. Written as DNA, the CDR3 is TGTGCCAGCAGCCAAGTCGCAGGGGTATCCTACGAGCAGTACTTC.

V usage is TRBV25-1 and J usage is TRBJ1-1, with D perhaps matching TRBD1 (5 bases). CDR1 and CDR2 from the germline V gene are MGHDK and SYGVNS. V was clipped by 2 bases and J by 0 bases, with 13 bases between them. The CDR3 consists of 16 residues. The CDR3 protein is CASSEGLRGLNTEAFF. The CDR3 DNA reads as TGTGCCAGCAGTGAAGGGTTGCGGGGGTTGAACACTGAAGCTTTCTTT.

This clone was detected a few times. The CDR3: CASSLTRQGPTYNSPLHF. In nucleotides, the CDR3 is TGTGCCAGCAGTTTAACAAGACAGGGCCCAACCTATAATTCACCCCTCCACTTT. V and J are TRBV27 and TRBJ1-6; 7 positions agree with TRBD1. The length of the CDR3 is 18 residues. Germline CDR1 MNHEY, CDR2 SMNVEV (reference sequence). Trimming cost V 2 bases and J 2 bases; bases outside gene matches: 9.

V gene TRBV24-1 combines with J gene TRBJ2-2, with 8 bases fitting TRBD1. The germline V gene has CDR1 KGHDR and CDR2 SFDVKD. The CDR3 covers 17 residues. Losses at the gene ends were 3 bases for V and 0 bases for J; bases not matched to a gene: 5. In DNA form, the CDR3 reads TGTGCCACCAGTGATCCTCAGGACAGGGCGAACACCGGGGAGCTGTTTTTT. This gives the protein CATSDPQDRANTGELFF.

Details on this clone: Additional DNA sequences in this sample encode the identical CDR3. The rearrangement links TRBV7-8 to TRBJ1-1; 7 positions agree with TRBD1. Germline loops: CDR1 SGHVS, CDR2 FQNEAQ. This CDR3 is built from 14 residues. The V segment lost 4 bases and the J segment 1 base; nucleotides outside the gene matches: 3. Written as DNA, the CDR3 is TGTGCCAGCAGCTCGGGACAGCCGAACACTGAAGCTTTCTTT. Its translation is CASSSGQPNTEAFF.

The chain combines TRBV7-6 with TRBJ2-3; D may be TRBD1 (5 bases). Germline loops: CDR1 SGHVS, CDR2 FNYEAQ. V was pared by 5 bases and J by 2 bases, with 17 bases between. The CDR3 covers 16 residues. CDR3: CASSPVGQVNTDTQYF. The CDR3 bases are TGTGCCAGCAGCCCAGTTGGACAAGTCAACACAGATACGCAGTATTTT.

The chain couples TRBV6-5 to TRBJ2-1, with 7 bases lining up with TRBD2. V was clipped by 6 bases and J by 0 bases; unmatched bases: 2. The CDR3 spans 14 residues. The V gene's germline CDR1 is MNHEY and CDR2 SVGAGI. CDR3 sequence: CASSIAGSYNEQFF. The CDR3 DNA reads as TGTGCCAGCAGCATAGCGGGCTCCTACAATGAGCAGTTCTTC.

J is TRBJ1-5 and V is TRBV7-2, with D tentatively TRBD1 (5 bases). This CDR3 spans 13 amino acids. Germline V gene sequence: CDR1 SGHTA, CDR2 FQGNSA. Trimming took 4 bases from V and 6 from J, leaving 10 bases between them. The CDR3 DNA reads as TGTGCCAGCAGCTCGCCCCAGGGTCAGCCCCAGCATTTT. It encodes CASSSPQGQPQHF.

The chain recombines TRBV4-1 with TRBJ2-1; 10 bases match TRBD1. Trimming cost V 2 bases and J 7 bases; bases outside gene matches: 8. This CDR3 contains 16 residues. In germline, CDR1 is MGHRA, CDR2 YSYEKL. CDR3 sequence: CASSQLPTGGTNEQFF. The CDR3 nucleotides are TGCGCCAGCAGCCAACTACCGACAGGGGGCACGAATGAGCAGTTCTTC.